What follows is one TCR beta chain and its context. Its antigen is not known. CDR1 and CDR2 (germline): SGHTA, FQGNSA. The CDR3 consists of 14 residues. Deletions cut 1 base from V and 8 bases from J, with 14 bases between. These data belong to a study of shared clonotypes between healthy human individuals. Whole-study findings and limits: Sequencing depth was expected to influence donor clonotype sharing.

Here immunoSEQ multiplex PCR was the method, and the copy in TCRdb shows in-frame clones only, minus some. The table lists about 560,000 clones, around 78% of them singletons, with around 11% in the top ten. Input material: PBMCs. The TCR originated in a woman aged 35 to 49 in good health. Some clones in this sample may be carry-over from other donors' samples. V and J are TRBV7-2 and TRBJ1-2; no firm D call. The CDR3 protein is CASSLGGLQAGYTF. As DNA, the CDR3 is TGTGCCAGCAGCTTAGGGGGTCTCCAGGCGGGCTACACCTTC.